The present TCR beta chain was sequenced within a study of blood T cells in healthy people across ages. The CDR3 totals 17 residues. A second about 7 to 12 cycle PCR used barcoded and J-beta primers. TCRdb independently ran MiXCR on the 5' RACE reads; one entry per CDR3 protein. The sample yields approximately 490,000 distinct CDR3 sequences, 24% seen once. This clonotype has just a few counts. The same data also went into a second study, on T cells of mothers and their children. That source reports: Three healthy Caucasian mothers, along with their six children, served as the donors. RNA that had been extracted went wholly into cDNA synthesis, at roughly 1.6 ug per 15 ul. Mothers yielded over 8 million CDR3 reads, children 2.5 million to 3 million each.

Sequenced material: blood. The TCR originated in a boy between 10 and 17 years old in good health. This chain links TRBV21-1 with TRBJ1-5; TRBD1, as called in the table, went unchecked against the DNA. TRBV21-1 is a pseudogene. The CDR3 loop is CASSQRGGRGLRQPQHF. As DNA, the CDR3 is TGTGCCAGCAGCCAAAGAGGGGGCAGGGGATTACGACAGCCCCAGCATTTT.